This T cell receptor beta chain came from a study of breast tumors, draining lymph nodes, adjacent tissues. Breast cancer patients provided tissue from their axillary draining lymph nodes. Deletions cut 6 bases from V and 0 bases from J, with 15 bases between. This CDR3 is 15 amino acids long. Per germline, CDR1 MDHEN and CDR2 SYDVKM. This clonotype was picked up many times. Its antigen is still unknown. TCRdb re-analysed the multiplex PCR reads in MiXCR, keeping a single row per CDR3 protein. The sample has 130,000 or so distinct CDR3 sequences, about a fifth seen once; the top ten hold roughly 2.8%. Regarding the study as a whole: The lymph node origin of tumor T cells was framed as consistent with a hypothesis, not demonstrated. The data were judged consistent with most tumor T cells coming from lymph node and expanding in tumor. Tumor repertoires ranked between lymph nodes and nontumor tissue in diversity, with V and J gene preferences. Luminal-like breast cancer showed significantly higher tumor–nontumor repertoire similarity than basal-like.

V usage is TRBV28 and J usage is TRBJ2-7; weak D call: TRBD2 (5 bases). This TCR came from a female donor with breast cancer. Some clones in this sample may be carry-over from other donors' samples. Sample: axillary lymph node tissue. The CDR3 loop is CASSPTRTYSYEQYF. The CDR3 DNA is TGTGCCAGCAGCCCCACTCGGACTTACTCCTACGAGCAGTACTTC.